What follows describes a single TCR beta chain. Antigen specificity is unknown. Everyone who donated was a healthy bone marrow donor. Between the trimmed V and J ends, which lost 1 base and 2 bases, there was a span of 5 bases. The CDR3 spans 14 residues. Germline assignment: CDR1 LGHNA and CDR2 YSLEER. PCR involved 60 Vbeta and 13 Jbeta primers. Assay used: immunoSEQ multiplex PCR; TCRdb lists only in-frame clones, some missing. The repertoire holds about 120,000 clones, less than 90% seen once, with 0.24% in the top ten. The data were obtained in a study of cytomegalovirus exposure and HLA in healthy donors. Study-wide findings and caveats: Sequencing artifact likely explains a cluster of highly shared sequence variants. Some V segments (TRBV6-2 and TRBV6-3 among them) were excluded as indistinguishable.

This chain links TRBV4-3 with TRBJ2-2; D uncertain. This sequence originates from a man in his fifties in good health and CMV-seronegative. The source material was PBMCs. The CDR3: CASSQGLNTGELFF. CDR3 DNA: TGCGCCAGCAGCCAAGGGCTTAACACCGGGGAGCTGTTTTTT.